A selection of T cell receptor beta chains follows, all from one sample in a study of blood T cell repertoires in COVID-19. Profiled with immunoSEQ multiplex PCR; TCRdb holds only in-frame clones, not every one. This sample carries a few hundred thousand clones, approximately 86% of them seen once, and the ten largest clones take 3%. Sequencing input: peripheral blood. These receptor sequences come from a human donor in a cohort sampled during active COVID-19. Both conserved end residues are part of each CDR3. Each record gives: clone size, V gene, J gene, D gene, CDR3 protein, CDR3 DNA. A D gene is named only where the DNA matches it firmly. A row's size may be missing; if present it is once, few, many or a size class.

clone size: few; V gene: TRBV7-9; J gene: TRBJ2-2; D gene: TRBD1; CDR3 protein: CASSPRQGWDTGELFF; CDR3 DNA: TGTGCCAGCAGCCCGAGACAGGGATGGGACACCGGGGAGCTGTTTTTT
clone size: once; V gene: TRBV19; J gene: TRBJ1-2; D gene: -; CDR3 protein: CASSIWWDSPYGYTF; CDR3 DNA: TGTGCCAGTAGTATTTGGTGGGACTCCCCTTATGGCTACACCTTC
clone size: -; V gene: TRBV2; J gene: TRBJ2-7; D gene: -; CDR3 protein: CASSEALYEQYF; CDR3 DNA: TGTGCCAGCAGTGAGGCTCTCTACGAGCAGTACTTC
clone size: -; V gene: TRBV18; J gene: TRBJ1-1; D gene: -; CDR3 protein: CASSPLEKTEAFF; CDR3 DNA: TGTGCCAGCTCACCATTAGAGAAGACTGAAGCTTTCTTT
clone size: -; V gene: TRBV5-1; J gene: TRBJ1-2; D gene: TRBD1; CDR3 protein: CASSPVAGGDYGYTF; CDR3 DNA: TGCGCCAGCAGCCCTGTGGCAGGGGGCGACTATGGCTACACCTTC
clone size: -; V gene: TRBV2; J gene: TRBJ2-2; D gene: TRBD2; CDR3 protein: CASTPLAGGDTGELFF; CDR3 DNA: TGTGCCAGTACTCCCCTAGCGGGAGGGGACACCGGGGAGCTGTTTTTT
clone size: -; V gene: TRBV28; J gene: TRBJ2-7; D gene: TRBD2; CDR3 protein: CASSSPLLAANRREQYF; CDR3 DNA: TGTGCCAGCAGTTCCCCCCTACTAGCGGCCAACAGGCGCGAGCAGTACTTC
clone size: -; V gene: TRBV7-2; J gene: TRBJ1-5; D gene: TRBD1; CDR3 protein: CASSLATGGNQPQHF; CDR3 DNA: TGTGCCAGCAGCTTAGCCACAGGGGGCAATCAGCCCCAGCATTTT
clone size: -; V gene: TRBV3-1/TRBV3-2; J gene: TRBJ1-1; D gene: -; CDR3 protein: CASSNRGLVNTEAFF; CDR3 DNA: TGTGCCAGCAGCAATAGGGGATTGGTGAACACTGAAGCTTTCTTT
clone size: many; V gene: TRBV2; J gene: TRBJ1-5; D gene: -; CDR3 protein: CASGQGFDQPQHF; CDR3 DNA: TGTGCCAGCGGGCAGGGTTTCGATCAGCCCCAGCATTTT
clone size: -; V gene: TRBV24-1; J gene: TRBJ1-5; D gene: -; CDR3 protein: CATSENRYQPQHF; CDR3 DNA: TGCGCCACCAGTGAAAACAGATATCAGCCCCAGCATTTT
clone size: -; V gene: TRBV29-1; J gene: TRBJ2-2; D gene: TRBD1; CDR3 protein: CSVEGTGVTGELFF; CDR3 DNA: TGCAGCGTTGAAGGGACAGGGGTGACCGGGGAGCTGTTTTTT
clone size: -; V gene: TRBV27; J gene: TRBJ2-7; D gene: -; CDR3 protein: CASSLSAQRNSYEQYF; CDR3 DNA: TGTGCCAGCAGTTTATCAGCCCAGCGGAACTCCTACGAGCAGTACTTC
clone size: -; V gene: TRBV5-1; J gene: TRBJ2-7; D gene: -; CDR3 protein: CASSLSWPPYEQYF; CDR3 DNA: TGCGCCAGCAGCTTGTCGTGGCCGCCGTACGAGCAGTACTTC
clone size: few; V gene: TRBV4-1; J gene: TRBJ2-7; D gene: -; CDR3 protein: CASSQDLSGEQYF; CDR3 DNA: TGCGCCAGCAGCCAAGATTTGAGCGGCGAGCAGTACTTC
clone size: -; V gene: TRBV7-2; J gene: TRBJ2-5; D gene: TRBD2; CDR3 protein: CASSFSGGGQETQYF; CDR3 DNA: TGTGCCAGCAGCTTCTCGGGGGGGGGACAAGAGACCCAGTACTTC
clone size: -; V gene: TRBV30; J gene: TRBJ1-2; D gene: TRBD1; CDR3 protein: CAWSVDRGDYGYTF; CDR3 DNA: TGTGCCTGGAGTGTAGACAGGGGAGACTATGGCTACACCTTC
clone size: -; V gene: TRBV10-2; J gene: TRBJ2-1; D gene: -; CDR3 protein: CASSEVPRQAAFF; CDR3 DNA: TGCGCCAGCAGTGAGGTTCCTCGGCAGGCCGCGTTCTTC
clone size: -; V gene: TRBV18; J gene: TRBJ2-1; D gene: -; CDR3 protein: CASSPRPSVDEQFF; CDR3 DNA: TGTGCCAGCTCACCACGCCCTAGCGTGGATGAGCAGTTCTTC
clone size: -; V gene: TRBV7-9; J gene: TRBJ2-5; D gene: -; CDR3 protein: CASRPPRAGTQYF; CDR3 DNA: TGTGCCAGCAGACCCCCTCGAGCGGGGACCCAGTACTTC
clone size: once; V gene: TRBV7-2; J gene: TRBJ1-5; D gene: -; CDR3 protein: CASSLDSSPLGNQPQHF; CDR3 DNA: TGTGCCAGCAGCTTAGATAGCAGCCCCCTGGGCAATCAGCCCCAGCATTTT
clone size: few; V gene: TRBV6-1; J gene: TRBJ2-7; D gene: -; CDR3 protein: CASSEQYEQYF; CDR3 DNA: TGTGCCAGCAGTGAACAATACGAGCAGTACTTC
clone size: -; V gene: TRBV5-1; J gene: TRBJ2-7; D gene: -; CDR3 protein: CASSLLRGAEQYF; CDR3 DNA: TGCGCCAGCAGCCTACTCAGGGGCGCCGAGCAGTACTTC
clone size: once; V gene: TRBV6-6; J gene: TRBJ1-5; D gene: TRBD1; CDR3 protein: CASRPGTGVGNQPQHF; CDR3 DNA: TGTGCCAGCAGACCCGGGACAGGGGTGGGCAATCAGCCCCAGCATTTT